What follows are 18 T cell receptor beta chains derived from one specimen sequenced in a study of human T cells and chemical hapten exposure. Noted time point: patch test 1, 2 weeks after DPC sensitization. Treatment denoted: therapeutic diphenylcyclopropenone sensitization with weekly scalp DPC. TCRdb re-called the RACE reads through MiXCR, storing one row per CDR3 protein. In the table there are about 380,000 distinct CDR3 sequences, nearly 5% of which are singletons. The specimen comprised whole blood, sampled in connection with sensitization to the hapten diphenylcyclopropenone (DPC). The receptors stem from a woman between 45 and 65 years old with alopecia areata. Some clones in this sample may be carry-over from other donors' samples.

This clonotype was counted ten times or more. This chain uses TRBV6-5 with TRBJ1-4, with 8 positions matching TRBD1. The length of the CDR3 is 16 residues. Germline values: CDR1 MNHEY, CDR2 SVGAGI. Losses at the gene ends were 5 bases for V and 0 bases for J; bases not matched to a gene: 5. As DNA, the CDR3 is TGTGCCAGCAGTCGACGGACAGGGACAACTAATGAAAAACTGTTTTTT. Residues: CASSRRTGTTNEKLFF.

This clonotype was detected only a few times. This rearrangement joins TRBV6-1 to TRBJ1-4; D ambiguous. Germline V gene lookup returns CDR1 MNHNS and CDR2 SASEGT. The CDR3 has 16 amino acids. V lost 4 bases and J 8 bases, leaving 20 bases between the germline ends. This CDR3 is CASSVLSVGGGEKLFF. CDR3 coding DNA: TGTGCCAGCAGTGTCCTAAGCGTGGGCGGCGGAGAAAAACTGTTTTTT.

This clonotype has only a few counts. The chain has TRBV4-1 and TRBJ1-1; unclear D gene. Deletions cut 1 base from V and 0 bases from J, with 15 bases between. This CDR3 has 17 amino acids. CDR1 and CDR2 (germline): MGHRA, YSYEKL. The CDR3 loop is CASSQGDLVGMNTEAFF. The CDR3 nucleotides read TGCGCCAGCAGCCAAGGAGACCTGGTGGGGATGAACACTGAAGCTTTCTTT.

The sample holds a few counts of this clonotype. The chain uses TRBV11-2 and TRBJ1-4; a weak D match, TRBD1 (6 bases). V gave up 5 bases and J gave up 6 bases, with 13 bases separating them. Germline CDR1 SGHAT, CDR2 FQNNGV. CDR3 length: 14 residues. This chain's CDR3 is CASSGGTYHEKLFF. The CDR3 region has the DNA TGTGCCAGCAGCGGTGGGACATACCATGAAAAACTGTTTTTT.

This clonotype was picked up a small number of times. The rearrangement uses TRBV20-1 and TRBJ2-3; 11 bases line up with TRBD2. With 0 bases clipped from V and 2 bases from J, the junction kept 10 bases outside the gene matches. Germline CDR1 reads DFQATT; CDR2 reads SNEGSKA (reference sequence). The length of the CDR3 is 18 residues. CDR3: CSARDPSTSGTLTDTQYF. CDR3 DNA sequence: TGCAGTGCTAGAGATCCCTCGACTAGCGGGACGCTCACAGATACGCAGTATTTT.

This clonotype was counted a few times. The chain joins TRBV18 to TRBJ1-1, with D uncertain. Germline lookup yields CDR1 KGHSH and CDR2 LQKENI. V was cut by 2 bases and J by 0 bases, with 16 bases left in between. This CDR3 spans 17 amino acids. The CDR3 DNA follows: TGTGCCAGCTCACCAGGTTCCGGCACACCCGTGAACACTGAAGCTTTCTTT. Translated, it gives CASSPGSGTPVNTEAFF.

The table lists this clonotype with many counts. DNA of the CDR3: TGCAGTGCTAGACAGGGAATTTTGAACTATGGCTACACCTTC. Protein: CSARQGILNYGYTF. The rearrangement joins TRBV20-1 to TRBJ1-2, with D perhaps matching TRBD1 (5 bases). Germline CDR1 is DFQATT and CDR2 is SNEGSKA (reference sequence). V lost 2 bases to trimming and J lost 2 bases, with 12 bases between them. The CDR3 runs 14 residues.

The chain employs TRBV29-1 and TRBJ2-3; 7 bases fit TRBD2. V trimming: 4 bases; J trimming: 2 bases; junction bases outside the gene matches: 9. This CDR3 contains 15 residues. Germline V gene sequence: CDR1 SQVTM, CDR2 ANQGSEA. CDR3 coding DNA: TGCAGCGTTGGTGCGACTAGCATGCTCACAGATACGCAGTATTTT. The encoded protein is CSVGATSMLTDTQYF.

The chain is built from TRBV5-1 and TRBJ1-6, with TRBD1 matching 7 bases. V was clipped by 0 bases and J by 9 bases; unmatched bases: 9. The CDR3 is 16 residues long. CDR1 and CDR2 from the germline V gene are SGHRS and YFSETQ. CDR3 coding DNA: TGCGCCAGCAGCTTGGGGTCGACAGGGTCAATTTCACCCCTCCACTTT. Its translation is CASSLGSTGSISPLHF.

This chain connects TRBV5-1 to TRBJ2-7; TRBD2 matches 8 bases. Per germline, CDR1 SGHRS and CDR2 YFSETQ. CDR3 length: 15 residues. J was trimmed by 3 bases and V by 1 base; bases with no gene match: 6. The CDR3 spells CASSLLPGTSYEQYF. DNA of the CDR3: TGCGCCAGCAGCTTGCTTCCCGGGACTAGCTACGAGCAGTACTTC.

This clonotype was seen ten or more times. V usage is TRBV3-1 and J usage is TRBJ1-1; 8 bases match TRBD1. Trimming cost V 6 bases and J 6 bases; bases outside gene matches: 9. The V gene's germline CDR1 is LGHDT and CDR2 YNNKEL (reference sequence). The CDR3 has 14 amino acids. CDR3 DNA sequence: TGTGCCAGCAGTCTCGGACAGGGTCGGTCTGAAGCTTTCTTT. This gives the protein CASSLGQGRSEAFF. Looking up the rest from reference TRBV3-1 and TRBJ1-1 gives the full variable domain: DTAVSQTPKYLVTQMGNDKSIKCEQNLGHDTMYWYKQDSKKFLKIMFSYNNKELIINETVPNRFSPKSPDKAHLNLHINSLELGDSAVYFCASSLGQGRSEAFFGQGTRLTVV.

This clonotype has ten or more counts. V usage is TRBV6-5 and J usage is TRBJ2-3; D might be TRBD1 (5 bases). Germline CDR1 MNHEY, CDR2 SVGAGI. The V end lost 3 bases, the J end lost 4 bases, and 8 bases lay between the germline ends. This CDR3 has 13 residues. CDR3 nucleotide sequence: TGTGCCAGCAGTTATCAGGGATCAGATACGCAGTATTTT. This encodes CASSYQGSDTQYF.

This clonotype was seen repeatedly, ten times or more. The rearrangement links TRBV25-1 to TRBJ2-3, with 8 bases lining up with TRBD1. This CDR3 spans 15 amino acids. V trimming: 6 bases; J trimming: 5 bases; junction bases outside the gene matches: 10. The germline V gene has CDR1 MGHDK and CDR2 SYGVNS. CDR3 DNA sequence: TGTGCCAGCAGGCCCCGACAGGGGAATGGAGATACGCAGTATTTT. Translated, it gives CASRPRQGNGDTQYF. The variable domain in full, completed from reference TRBV25-1 and TRBJ2-3, reads EADIYQTPRYLVIGTGKKITLECSQTMGHDKMYWYQQDPGMELHLIHYSYGVNSTEKGDLSSESTVSRIRTEHFPLTLESARPSHTSQYLCASRPRQGNGDTQYFGPGTRLTVL.

This clonotype was found many times. The chain has TRBV4-3 and TRBJ2-7, with D perhaps TRBD1 (6 bases). There are 15 residues in the CDR3. Germline CDR1 reads LGHNA; CDR2 reads YSLEER. The V gene lost 2 bases and the J gene lost 6 bases, with 17 bases spanning the gap. The CDR3 DNA sequence: TGCGCCAGCAGCCAACAAGAGGGACAATCGGCCGAGCAGTACTTC. Its protein product is CASSQQEGQSAEQYF.

Many counts were recorded for this clonotype. The chain is built from TRBV25-1 and TRBJ1-2; weak D call: TRBD1 (6 bases). The V and J ends lost 5 bases and 4 bases respectively, with 11 bases between them. This CDR3 is 13 amino acids long. Germline V gene sequence: CDR1 MGHDK, CDR2 SYGVNS. CDR3 coding DNA: TGTGCCAGCAGTACCACAGGGACCTATGGCTACACCTTC. Protein sequence: CASSTTGTYGYTF.

The rearrangement links TRBV6-5 to TRBJ2-7, with unresolved D. The CDR3 is 16 amino acids. V lost 4 bases, J lost 6 bases, and 22 bases lay in between. Per the germline V gene, CDR1 is MNHEY and CDR2 is SVGAGI. CDR3 loop: CASSLQPLGPGSEQYF. CDR3 bases: TGTGCCAGCAGTTTACAACCCCTTGGGCCGGGTAGCGAGCAGTACTTC.

This clonotype was seen only a few times. The chain employs TRBV18 and TRBJ2-7; D is ambiguous. CDR1 KGHSH and CDR2 LQKENI come from the germline V gene. Trimming stripped 1 base from V and 6 bases from J, with 7 bases between. The CDR3 extends over 12 amino acids. CDR3 nucleotides: TGTGCCAGCTCACCACGGACCACCGAGCAGTACTTC. The encoded protein is CASSPRTTEQYF. Using reference TRBV18 and TRBJ2-7 for the parts outside the CDR3, the full variable domain is NAGVMQNPRHLVRRRGQEARLRCSPMKGHSHVYWYRQLPEEGLKFMVYLQKENIIDESGMPKERFSAEFPKEGPSILRIQQVVRGDSAAYFCASSPRTTEQYFGPGTRLTVT.

This clonotype was found many times. The chain links TRBV28 to TRBJ2-1, with a possible D match to TRBD2 (5 bases). CDR3 length: 16 amino acids. V was clipped by 5 bases and J by 0 bases, with 14 bases between them. Germline lookup yields CDR1 MDHEN and CDR2 SYDVKM. The CDR3 protein is CASSNPPGFSYNEQFF. As DNA, the CDR3 is TGTGCCAGCAGTAATCCGCCGGGATTCTCCTACAATGAGCAGTTCTTC.